This paragraph reports one T cell receptor beta chain. The antigen is unknown. CDR1 and CDR2 (germline): SGHTA, FQGTGA. This CDR3 is 15 amino acids long. V lost 5 bases and J lost 1; bases outside the gene matches: 2. This entry is derived from a study of cytomegalovirus exposure and HLA in healthy donors. The study's findings and limits: There were approximately 150 TCR beta chains listed as cytomegalovirus-associated. Only CMV serostatus was available as immune exposure information.

Use of 60 Vbeta and 13 Jbeta primers characterized the PCR. Libraries were prepared by immunoSEQ multiplex PCR; TCRdb keeps only in-frame clonotypes and omits some of them. The top ten clones hold 2.9% of a sample with under 150,000 clones, approximately 78% of them seen once. The chain joins TRBV7-3 to TRBJ2-1; 10 nucleotides match TRBD2. The sequenced sample consisted of PBMCs. The source of this sequence is a human donor in good health. CDR3 nucleotides: TGTGCCAGCAGCCCAGCGGGGGGGTCCTACAATGAGCAGTTCTTC. This translates into CASSPAGGSYNEQFF.